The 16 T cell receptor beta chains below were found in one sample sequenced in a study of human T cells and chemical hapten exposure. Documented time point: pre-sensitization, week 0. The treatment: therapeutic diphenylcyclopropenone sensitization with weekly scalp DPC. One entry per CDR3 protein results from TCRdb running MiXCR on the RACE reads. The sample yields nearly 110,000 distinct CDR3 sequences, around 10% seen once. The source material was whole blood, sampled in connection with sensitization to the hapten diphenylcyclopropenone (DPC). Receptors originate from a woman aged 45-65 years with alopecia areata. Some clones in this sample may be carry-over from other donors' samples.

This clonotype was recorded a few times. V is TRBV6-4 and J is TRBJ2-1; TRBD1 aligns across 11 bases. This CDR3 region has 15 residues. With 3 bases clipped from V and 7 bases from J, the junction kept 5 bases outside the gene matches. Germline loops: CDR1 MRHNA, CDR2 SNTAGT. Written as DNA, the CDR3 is TGTGCCAGCAGTGATGGACAGGGGGCAATTAATGAGCAGTTCTTC. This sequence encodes CASSDGQGAINEQFF.

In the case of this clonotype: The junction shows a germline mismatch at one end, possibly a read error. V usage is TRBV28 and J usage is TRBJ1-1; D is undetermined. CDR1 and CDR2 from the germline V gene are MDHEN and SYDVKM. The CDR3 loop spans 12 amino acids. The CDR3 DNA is TGTGCCAGCGGGATACTAAACAGTGAAGCTTTCTTT. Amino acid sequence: CASGILNSEAFF.

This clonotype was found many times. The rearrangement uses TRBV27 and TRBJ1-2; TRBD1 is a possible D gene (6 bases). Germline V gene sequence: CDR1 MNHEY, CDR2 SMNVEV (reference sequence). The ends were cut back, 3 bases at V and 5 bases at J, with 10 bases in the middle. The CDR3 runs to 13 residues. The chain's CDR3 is CASSFGQQYGYTF. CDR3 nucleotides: TGTGCCAGCAGTTTCGGACAGCAGTATGGCTACACCTTC.

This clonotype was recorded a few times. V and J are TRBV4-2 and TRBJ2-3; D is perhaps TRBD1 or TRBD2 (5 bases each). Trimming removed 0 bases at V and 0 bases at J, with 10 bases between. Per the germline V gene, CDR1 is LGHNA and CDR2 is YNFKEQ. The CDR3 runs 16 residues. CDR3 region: CASSQEWGPSTDTQYF. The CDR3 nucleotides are TGTGCCAGCAGCCAAGAATGGGGACCCAGCACAGATACGCAGTATTTT.

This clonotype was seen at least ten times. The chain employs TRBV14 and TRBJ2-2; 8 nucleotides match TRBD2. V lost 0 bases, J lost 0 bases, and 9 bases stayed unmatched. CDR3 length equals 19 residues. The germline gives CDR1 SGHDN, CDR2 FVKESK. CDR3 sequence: CASSQEFSVAGPNTGELFF. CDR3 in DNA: TGTGCCAGCAGCCAAGAATTTTCCGTAGCGGGGCCGAACACCGGGGAGCTGTTTTTT.

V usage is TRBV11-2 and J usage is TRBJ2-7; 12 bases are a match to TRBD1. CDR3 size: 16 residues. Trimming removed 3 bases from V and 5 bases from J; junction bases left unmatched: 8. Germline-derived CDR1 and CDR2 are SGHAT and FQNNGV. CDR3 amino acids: CASSFPDGTGGDEQYF. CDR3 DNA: TGTGCCAGCAGCTTCCCAGATGGGACAGGGGGCGACGAGCAGTACTTC.

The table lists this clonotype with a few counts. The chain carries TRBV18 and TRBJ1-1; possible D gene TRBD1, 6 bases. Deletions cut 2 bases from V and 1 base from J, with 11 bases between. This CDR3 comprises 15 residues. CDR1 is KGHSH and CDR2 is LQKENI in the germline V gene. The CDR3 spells CASSPARGANTEAFF. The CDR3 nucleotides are TGTGCCAGCTCACCAGCTAGGGGGGCGAACACTGAAGCTTTCTTT. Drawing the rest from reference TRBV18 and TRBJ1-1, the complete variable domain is NAGVMQNPRHLVRRRGQEARLRCSPMKGHSHVYWYRQLPEEGLKFMVYLQKENIIDESGMPKERFSAEFPKEGPSILRIQQVVRGDSAAYFCASSPARGANTEAFFGQGTRLTVV.

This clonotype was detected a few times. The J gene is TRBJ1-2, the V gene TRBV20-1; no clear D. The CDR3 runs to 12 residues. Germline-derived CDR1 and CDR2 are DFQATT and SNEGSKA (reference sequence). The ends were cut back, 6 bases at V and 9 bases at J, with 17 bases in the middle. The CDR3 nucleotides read TGCAGTGCCCGGACGGAGGTTTTGAGCTACACCTTC. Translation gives CSARTEVLSYTF.

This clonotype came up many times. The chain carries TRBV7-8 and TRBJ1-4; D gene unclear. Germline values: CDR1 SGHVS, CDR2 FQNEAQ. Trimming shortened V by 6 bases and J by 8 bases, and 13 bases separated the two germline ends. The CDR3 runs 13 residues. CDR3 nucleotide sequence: TGTGCCAGCAGGACCCTTTCGGGGGAAAAACTGTTTTTT. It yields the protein CASRTLSGEKLFF.

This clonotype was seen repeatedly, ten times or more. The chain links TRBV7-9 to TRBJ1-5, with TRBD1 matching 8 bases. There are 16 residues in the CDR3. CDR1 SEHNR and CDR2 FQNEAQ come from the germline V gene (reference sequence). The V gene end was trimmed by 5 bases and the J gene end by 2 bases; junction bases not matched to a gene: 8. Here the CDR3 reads CASSPQGTGGNQPQHF. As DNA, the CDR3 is TGTGCCAGCAGCCCTCAAGGGACAGGTGGCAATCAGCCCCAGCATTTT. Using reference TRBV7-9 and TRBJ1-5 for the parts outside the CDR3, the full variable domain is DTGVSQNPRHKITKRGQNVTFRCDPISEHNRLYWYRQTLGQGPEFLTYFQNEAQLEKSRLLSDRFSAERPKGSFSTLEIQRTEQGDSAMYLCASSPQGTGGNQPQHFGDGTRLSIL.

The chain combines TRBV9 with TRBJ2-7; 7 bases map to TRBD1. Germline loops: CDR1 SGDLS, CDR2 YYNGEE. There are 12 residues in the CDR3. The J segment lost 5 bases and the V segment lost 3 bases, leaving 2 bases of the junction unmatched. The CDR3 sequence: CASSGQGNEQYF. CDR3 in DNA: TGTGCCAGCAGCGGACAGGGAAACGAGCAGTACTTC.

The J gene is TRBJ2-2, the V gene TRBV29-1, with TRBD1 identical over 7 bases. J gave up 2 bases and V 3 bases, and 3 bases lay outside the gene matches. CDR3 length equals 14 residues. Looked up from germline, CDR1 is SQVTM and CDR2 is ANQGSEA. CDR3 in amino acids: CSVDDRVNTGELFF. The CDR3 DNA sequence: TGCAGCGTTGACGACAGGGTAAACACCGGGGAGCTGTTTTTT.

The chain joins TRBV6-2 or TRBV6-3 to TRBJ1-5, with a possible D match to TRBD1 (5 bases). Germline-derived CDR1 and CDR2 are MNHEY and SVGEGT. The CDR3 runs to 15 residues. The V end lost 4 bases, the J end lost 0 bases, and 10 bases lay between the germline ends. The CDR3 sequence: CASSSGAHSNQPQHF. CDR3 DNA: TGTGCCAGCAGTTCCGGGGCGCATAGCAATCAGCCCCAGCATTTT.

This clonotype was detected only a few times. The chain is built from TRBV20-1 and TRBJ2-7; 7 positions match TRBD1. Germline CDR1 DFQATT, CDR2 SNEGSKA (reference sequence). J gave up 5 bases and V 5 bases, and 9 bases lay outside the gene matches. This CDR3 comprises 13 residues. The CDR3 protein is CSAPRQGSDEQYF. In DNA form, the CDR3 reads TGCAGTGCTCCGAGACAGGGATCCGACGAGCAGTACTTC.

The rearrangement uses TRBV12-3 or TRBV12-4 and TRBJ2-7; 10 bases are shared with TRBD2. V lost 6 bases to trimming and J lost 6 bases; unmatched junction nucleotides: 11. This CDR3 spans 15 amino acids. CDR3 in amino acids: CASSSHRLAGAEQYF. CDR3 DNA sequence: TGTGCCAGCAGCAGCCATCGCCTAGCGGGGGCCGAGCAGTACTTC.

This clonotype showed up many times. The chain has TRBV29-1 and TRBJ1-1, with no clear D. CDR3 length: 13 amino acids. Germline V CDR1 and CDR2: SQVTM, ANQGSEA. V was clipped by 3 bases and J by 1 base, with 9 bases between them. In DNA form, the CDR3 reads TGCAGCGTTGAGGAGAACCCGAACACTGAAGCTTTCTTT. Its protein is CSVEENPNTEAFF.